The clone carrying this TCR beta chain has a single count. PCR used 60 Vbeta primers and 13 Jbeta primers. Only in-frame clones appear in the TCRdb table, and some are missing; sequencing was by immunoSEQ multiplex PCR. The sample contains some 270,000 clones, about nine tenths of which appear only once. The germline CDR1 and CDR2 sequences are SNHLY and FYNNEI. The CDR3 spans 16 residues. J lost 7 bases, V lost 2 bases, and 10 bases had no gene match. This entry comes from a study of cytomegalovirus exposure and HLA in healthy donors. This sequence was found in a girl aged 2 to 9 in good health and CMV-seronegative. What was sequenced was PBMCs. The chain joins TRBV2 to TRBJ2-1; 8 nucleotides agree with TRBD2. The CDR3 is CASSEYGREGLNEQFF. The CDR3 nucleotides are TGTGCCAGCAGTGAATACGGTCGGGAGGGCCTGAATGAGCAGTTCTTC.